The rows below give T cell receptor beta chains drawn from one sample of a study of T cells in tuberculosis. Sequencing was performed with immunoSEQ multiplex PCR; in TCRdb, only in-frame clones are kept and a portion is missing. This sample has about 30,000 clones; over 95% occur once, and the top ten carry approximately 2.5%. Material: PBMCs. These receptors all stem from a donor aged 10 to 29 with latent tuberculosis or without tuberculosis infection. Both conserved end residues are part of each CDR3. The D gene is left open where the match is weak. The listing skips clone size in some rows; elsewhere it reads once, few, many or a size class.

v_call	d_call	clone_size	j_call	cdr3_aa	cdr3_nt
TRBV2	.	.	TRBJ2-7	CASSATATYEQYF	TGTGCCAGCAGTGCGACAGCAACCTACGAGCAGTACTTC
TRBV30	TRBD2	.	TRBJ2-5	CAWSVELAGSKETQYF	TGTGCCTGGAGTGTTGAACTAGCGGGGTCCAAAGAGACCCAGTACTTC
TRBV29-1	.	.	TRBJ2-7	CSVETKAASYEQYF	TGCAGCGTTGAAACCAAAGCTGCCTCCTACGAGCAGTACTTC
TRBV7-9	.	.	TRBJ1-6	CASSLTGQQNSPLHF	TGTGCCAGCAGCTTAACGGGACAACAGAATTCACCCCTCCACTTT
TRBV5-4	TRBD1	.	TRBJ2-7	CASSWDRSSEQYF	TGTGCCAGCAGCTGGGACAGGTCTTCCGAGCAGTACTTC
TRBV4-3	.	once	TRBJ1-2	CASSSGGDPNYGYTF	TGCGCCAGCAGCTCGGGGGGGGATCCTAACTATGGCTACACCTTC
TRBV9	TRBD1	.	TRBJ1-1	CASSGTGGDTEAFF	TGTGCCAGCAGCGGGACAGGGGGAGACACTGAAGCTTTCTTT
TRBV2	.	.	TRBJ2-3	CASSEGPPGTDTQYF	TGTGCCAGCAGTGAAGGCCCTCCGGGAACAGATACGCAGTATTTT
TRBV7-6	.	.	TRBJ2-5	CASSAGRYQETQYF	TGTGCCAGCAGCGCGGGTCGGTACCAAGAGACCCAGTACTTC
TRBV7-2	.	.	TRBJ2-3	CASSSSSTDTQYF	TGTGCCAGCAGCTCCTCTAGCACAGATACGCAGTATTTT
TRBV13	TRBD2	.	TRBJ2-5	CASSLSIWVGRAHTVQETQYF	TGTGCCAGCAGCTTAAGTATCTGGGTCGGGAGGGCCCACACCGTACAAGAGACCCAGTACTTC
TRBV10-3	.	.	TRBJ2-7	CAISELPGTYEQYF	TGTGCCATCAGTGAGTTGCCAGGAACCTACGAGCAGTACTTC
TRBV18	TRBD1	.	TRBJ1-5	CASSLSGQSNQPQHF	TGTGCCAGCTCACTTTCGGGACAGAGCAATCAGCCCCAGCATTTT
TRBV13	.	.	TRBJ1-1	CASSLAGQRDTEAFF	TGTGCCAGCAGCTTAGCTGGGCAGAGGGACACTGAAGCTTTCTTT
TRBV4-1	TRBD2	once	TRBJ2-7	CASSQERLADEQYF	TGCGCCAGCAGCCAAGAACGACTAGCGGACGAGCAGTACTTC